Below, 3 T cell receptor beta chains from the same sample are listed, as sequenced in a study of PD-1 blockade in mismatch repair-deficient tumors (dated by TCRdb to 2017 to 2019). The library relied on the immunoSEQ multiplex PCR assay. As stored in TCRdb, this immuneACCESS dataset retains in-frame rearrangements with V and J assigned. A fraction of the clones does not appear; measured against another copy, unresolved V genes explain less than half of the discrepancy, and the remainder lacks a known reason. The sample records around 37,000 clones, 75% to 90% of which are singletons. 1.1% of the sample goes to the ten largest clones. Here the sequenced sample was PBMCs, taken around 38 weeks after starting pembrolizumab. The receptor source for this set is an adult with mismatch repair-deficient cancer.

This clone was recorded only once. The rearrangement joins TRBV7-3 to TRBJ2-6; D possibly corresponds to TRBD1 (5 bases). This CDR3 is built from 16 residues. Germline V gene data show CDR1 as SGHTA and CDR2 as FQGTGA. The ends were cut back, 3 bases at V and 1 base at J, with 10 bases in the middle. The CDR3, as DNA: TGTGCCAGCAGCTTGACAGTTAATTCTGGGGCCAACGTCCTGACTTTC. As protein: CASSLTVNSGANVLTF.

The chain combines TRBV30 with TRBJ1-5, with 10 bases that match TRBD1. The germline gives CDR1 GTSNPN, CDR2 SVGIG (reference sequence). CDR3 length equals 18 residues. V lost 3 bases, J lost 1 base, and 12 bases stayed unmatched. The CDR3 is CAWSDGRTGGSSNQPQHF. For the CDR3, the DNA is TGTGCCTGGAGCGACGGGAGGACAGGGGGTTCGAGCAATCAGCCCCAGCATTTT. Variable domain in full (rest from reference TRBV30 and TRBJ1-5): SQTIHQWPATLVQPVGSPLSLECTVEGTSNPNLYWYRQAAGRGLQLLFYSVGIGQISSEVPQNLSASRPQDRQFILSSKKLLLSDSGFYLCAWSDGRTGGSSNQPQHFGDGTRLSIL.

This chain joins TRBV19 and TRBJ2-2, with 12 nucleotides matching TRBD2. The J segment lost 7 bases and the V segment lost 7 bases, leaving 10 bases of the junction unmatched. Germline values: CDR1 LNHDA, CDR2 SQIVND (reference sequence). The CDR3 runs to 16 residues. The CDR3 sequence is CASNLRLAGENGELFF. The CDR3 nucleotides are TGTGCCAGTAACTTAAGACTAGCGGGAGAGAACGGGGAGCTGTTTTTT.